The 3 T cell receptor beta chains presented below share a single source sample, sequenced in a study of tissue T cells after allogeneic stem cell transplantation. Assay: immunoSEQ multiplex PCR; the TCRdb copy retains only in-frame clones and omits some. The data contain around 1,400 clones, roughly 80% of them seen just once; the ten biggest clones take up roughly 24%. Here the sequenced sample was stomach tissue, taken at autopsy. The receptors here all came from a male patient aged 40-70 years with steroid-refractory graft-versus-host disease after an allogeneic stem cell transplant. Some T cells may have come from the graft donor.

There are a few counts of this clone. J is TRBJ2-1 and V is TRBV3-1 (or the pseudogene TRBV3-2), with D perhaps matching TRBD2 (5 bases). Germline CDR1 LGHDT, CDR2 YNNKEL (reference sequence). Between the trimmed V and J ends, which lost 1 base and 6 bases, there was a span of 13 bases. The CDR3 extends over 15 amino acids. CDR3: CASSQVEGVVNEQFF. DNA for the CDR3: TGTGCCAGCAGCCAAGTCGAGGGCGTGGTCAATGAGCAGTTCTTC.

This chain links TRBV9 with TRBJ2-7, with 9 positions matching TRBD2. J gave up 6 bases and V 3 bases, and 10 bases lay outside the gene matches. The CDR3 has 15 amino acids. Germline V CDR1 and CDR2: SGDLS, YYNGEE. The CDR3 sequence: CASSDSGGTPREQYF. CDR3 coding DNA: TGTGCCAGCAGCGACAGCGGGGGGACCCCTCGCGAGCAGTACTTC.

The chain's CDR3 is CASSLEAGGAFF. The CDR3 bases are TGTGCCAGCAGCTTGGAGGCGGGGGGAGCTTTCTTT. The chain couples TRBV5-4 to TRBJ1-1; D may be TRBD1 (5 bases). This CDR3 is 12 amino acids long. Trimming left V 0 bases short and J 10 bases short, with 10 bases between. Germline CDR1 reads SGHNT; CDR2 reads YYREEE (reference sequence).